These T cell receptor beta chains were read from a single sample in a study of blood T cells in healthy people across ages. TCRdb itself ran the 5' RACE reads through MiXCR, one entry per CDR3 protein. Here the sample spans hundreds of thousands of distinct CDR3 sequences, roughly three fifths being singletons. The sample taken for sequencing was blood. The receptors stem from a man between 60 and 75 years old in good health. Both conserved end residues are part of each CDR3. D genes are given only for firm matches. Size is stated for part of the rows, as once, few or many counts, or as a class when the clone is expanded.

abundance	v_gene	d_gene	len	j_gene	CDR3nt	CDR3aa
.	TRBV5-1	TRBD2	15	TRBJ2-1	TGCGCCAGCAGCTTGTCGGCTAGCGGGGGCAATGAGCAGTTCTTC	CASSLSASGGNEQFF
few	TRBV24-1	.	14	TRBJ1-4	TGTGCCACCAGCTCGGGCTCATCGGGAGAAAAACTGTTTTTT	CATSSGSSGEKLFF
few	TRBV4-2	.	14	TRBJ2-5	TGTGCCAGCAGCCAAGGACAGGCAGAAGAGACCCAGTACTTC	CASSQGQAEETQYF
.	TRBV12-3/TRBV12-4	TRBD2	19	TRBJ2-3	TGTGCCAGCACCGCTGGAGTGAGACTAGCGGGAAAGAATATGGATACGCAGTATTTT	CASTAGVRLAGKNMDTQYF
.	TRBV25-1	.	13	TRBJ2-7	TGTGCCTGCAGTGAGCGGCACTCCGGGGAGCAGTACTTC	CACSERHSGEQYF
.	TRBV20-1	TRBD1	14	TRBJ2-5	TGCAGTGCCGCGAGGGTAACAGGGGGAGAGACCCAGTACTTC	CSAARVTGGETQYF
.	TRBV29-1	TRBD2	15	TRBJ2-1	TGCAGCGTTGATAGAGGTAGCGGGGGGGTCAATGAGCAGTTCTTC	CSVDRGSGGVNEQFF
.	TRBV3-1	.	13	TRBJ2-7	TGTGCCAGCAGTCCAGGGGTTCGGTACGAGCAGTACTTT	CASSPGVRYEQYF
.	TRBV4-1	.	14	TRBJ1-5	TGCGCCAGCAGCCACGGCTGGGGAGATCAGCCCCAGCATTTT	CASSHGWGDQPQHF
few	TRBV6-5	TRBD1	15	TRBJ2-7	TGTGCCAGCAGTTATGACGGGACAGGGGCCTACGAGCAGTACTTC	CASSYDGTGAYEQYF
.	TRBV5-8	.	14	TRBJ2-5	TGTGCCAGCAGCTTTATGCTCTTCCAAGAGACCCAGTACTTC	CASSFMLFQETQYF
.	TRBV11-2	.	14	TRBJ2-3	TGTGCCAGCAGCTTCGCCCCCAACACAGATACGCAGTATTTT	CASSFAPNTDTQYF
few	TRBV11-1	TRBD1	16	TRBJ2-5	TGTGCCAGCAGCTCGGCACAGGGGCGACGGCTAGAGACCCAGTACTTC	CASSSAQGRRLETQYF
.	TRBV2	.	14	TRBJ1-2	TGTGCCAGCAGTGAACTGACATCCAACTATGGCTACACCTTC	CASSELTSNYGYTF